This T cell receptor (beta chain) appears in the sequencing data of a study of blood T cell repertoires in COVID-19. Study background: Researchers got acute and convalescent COVID-19 samples from the United States, Italy and Spain. The cDNA or gDNA used as material had been derived from T cells, B-cell-depleted T cells, or PBMCs.

Authors' analysis steps: Quantification of nucleated cells was approximated via reference gene primer amplification. Only in-frame clones appear in the TCRdb table, and some are missing; sequencing was by immunoSEQ multiplex PCR. V, J and clone size are those of that table, while D and trimming were read from the DNA. The table has roughly 330,000 clones, roughly 90% seen once. Germline V gene sequence: CDR1 GTSNPN, CDR2 SVGIG (reference sequence). V was pared by 4 bases and J by 3 bases, with 6 bases between. The CDR3 is 11 residues long. This clonotype originated in a woman in her forties or fifties with active or convalescent COVID-19. Sequences were obtained from peripheral blood. The chain joins TRBV30 to TRBJ2-5; D is undetermined. CDR3 residues: CAWIRKETQYF. The CDR3 DNA reads TGTGCCTGGATCAGAAAAGAGACCCAGTACTTC.